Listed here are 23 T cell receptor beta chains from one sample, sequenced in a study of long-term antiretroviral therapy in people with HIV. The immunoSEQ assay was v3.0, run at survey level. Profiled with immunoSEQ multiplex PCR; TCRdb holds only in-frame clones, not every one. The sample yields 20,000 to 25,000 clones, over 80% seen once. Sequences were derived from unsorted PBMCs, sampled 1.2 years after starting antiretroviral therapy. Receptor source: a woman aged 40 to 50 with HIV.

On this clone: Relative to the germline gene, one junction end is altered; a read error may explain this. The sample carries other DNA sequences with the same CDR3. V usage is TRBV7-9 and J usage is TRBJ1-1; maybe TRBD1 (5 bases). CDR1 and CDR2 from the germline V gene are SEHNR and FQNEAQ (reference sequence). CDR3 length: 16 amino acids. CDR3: CASSPVGRARGTEAFF. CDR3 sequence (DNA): TGTGCCAGCAGCCCCGTCGGCAGGGCCCGAGGTACTGAGGCTTTCTTT.

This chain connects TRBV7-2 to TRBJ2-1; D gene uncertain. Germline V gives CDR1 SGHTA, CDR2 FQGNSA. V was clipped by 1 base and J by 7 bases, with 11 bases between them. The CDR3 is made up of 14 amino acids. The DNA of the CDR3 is TGTGCCAGCAGCTTAGTAGGAGCGCTTAATGAGCAGTTCTTC. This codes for CASSLVGALNEQFF.

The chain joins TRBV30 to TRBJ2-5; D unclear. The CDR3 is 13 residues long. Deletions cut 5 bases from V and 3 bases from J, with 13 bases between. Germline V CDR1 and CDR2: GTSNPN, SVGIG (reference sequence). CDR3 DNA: TGTGCCTGGGGGGATATGTCGGAAGAGACCCAGTACTTC. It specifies CAWGDMSEETQYF.

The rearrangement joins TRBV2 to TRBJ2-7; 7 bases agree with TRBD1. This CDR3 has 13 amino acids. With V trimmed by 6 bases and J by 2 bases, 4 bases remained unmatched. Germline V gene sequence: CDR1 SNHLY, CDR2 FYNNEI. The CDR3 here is CASRRGQTYEQYF. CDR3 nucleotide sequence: TGTGCCAGCAGAAGGGGACAGACCTACGAGCAGTACTTC.

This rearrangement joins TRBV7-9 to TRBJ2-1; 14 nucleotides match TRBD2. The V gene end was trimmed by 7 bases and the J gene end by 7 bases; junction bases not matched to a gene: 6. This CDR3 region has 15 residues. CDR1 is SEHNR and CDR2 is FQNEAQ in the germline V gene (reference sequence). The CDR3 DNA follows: TGTGCCAGCACCACCGGGACTAGCGGGAGAAATGAGCAGTTCTTC. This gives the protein CASTTGTSGRNEQFF.

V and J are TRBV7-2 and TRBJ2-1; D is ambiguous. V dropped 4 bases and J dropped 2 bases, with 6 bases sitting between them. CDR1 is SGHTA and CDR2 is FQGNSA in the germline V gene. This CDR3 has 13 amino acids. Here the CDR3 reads CASSSTAYNEQFF. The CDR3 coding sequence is TGTGCCAGCAGCTCCACAGCCTACAATGAGCAGTTCTTC. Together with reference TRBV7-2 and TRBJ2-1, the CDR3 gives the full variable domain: GAGVSQSPSNKVTEKGKDVELRCDPISGHTALYWYRQSLGQGLEFLIYFQGNSAPDKSGLPSDRFSAERTGGSVSTLTIQRTQQEDSAVYLCASSSTAYNEQFFGPGTRLTVL.

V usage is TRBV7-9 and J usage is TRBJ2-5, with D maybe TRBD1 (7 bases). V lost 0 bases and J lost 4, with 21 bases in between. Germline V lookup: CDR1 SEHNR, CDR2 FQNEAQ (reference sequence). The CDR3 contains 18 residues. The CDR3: CASSLAGGQAGLVETQYF. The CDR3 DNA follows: TGTGCCAGCAGCTTAGCTGGCGGACAGGCGGGATTGGTAGAGACCCAGTACTTC.

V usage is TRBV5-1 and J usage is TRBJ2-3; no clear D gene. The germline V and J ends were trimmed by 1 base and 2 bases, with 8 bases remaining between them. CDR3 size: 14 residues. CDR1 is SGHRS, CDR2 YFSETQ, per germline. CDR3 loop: CASSLTEPTDTQYF. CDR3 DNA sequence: TGCGCCAGCAGCTTGACAGAACCCACAGATACGCAGTATTTT.

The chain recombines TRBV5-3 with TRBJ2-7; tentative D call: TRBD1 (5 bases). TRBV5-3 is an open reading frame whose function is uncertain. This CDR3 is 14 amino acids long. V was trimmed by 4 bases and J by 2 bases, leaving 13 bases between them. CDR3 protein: CARSEPTETYEQYF. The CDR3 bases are TGTGCCAGAAGCGAGCCGACAGAAACCTACGAGCAGTACTTC.

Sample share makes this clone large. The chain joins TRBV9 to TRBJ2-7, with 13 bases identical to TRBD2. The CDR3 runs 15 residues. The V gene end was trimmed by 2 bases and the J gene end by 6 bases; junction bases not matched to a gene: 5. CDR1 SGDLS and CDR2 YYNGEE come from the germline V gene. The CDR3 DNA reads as TGTGCCAGCAGCGTGGACGGACTAGCGGGAGCCGAGCAGTACTTC. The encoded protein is CASSVDGLAGAEQYF.

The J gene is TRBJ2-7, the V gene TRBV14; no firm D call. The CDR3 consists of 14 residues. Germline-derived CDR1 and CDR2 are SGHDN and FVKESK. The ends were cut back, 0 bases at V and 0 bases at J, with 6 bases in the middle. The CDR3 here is CASSQEADSYEQYF. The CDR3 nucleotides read TGTGCCAGCAGCCAAGAGGCGGACTCCTACGAGCAGTACTTC. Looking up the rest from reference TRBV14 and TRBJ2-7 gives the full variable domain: EAGVTQFPSHSVIEKGQTVTLRCDPISGHDNLYWYRRVMGKEIKFLLHFVKESKQDESGMPNNRFLAERTGGTYSTLKVQPAELEDSGVYFCASSQEADSYEQYFGPGTRLTVT.

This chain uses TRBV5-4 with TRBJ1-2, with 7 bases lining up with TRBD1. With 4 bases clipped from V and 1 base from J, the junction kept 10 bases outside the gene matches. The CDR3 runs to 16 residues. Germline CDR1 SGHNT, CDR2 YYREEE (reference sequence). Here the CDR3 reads CASSTGEKTYNYGYTF. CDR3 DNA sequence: TGTGCCAGCAGCACAGGGGAAAAGACCTATAACTATGGCTACACCTTC. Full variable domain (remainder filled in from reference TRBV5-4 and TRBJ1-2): ETGVTQSPTHLIKTRGQQVTLRCSSQSGHNTVSWYQQALGQGPQFIFQYYREEENGRGNFPPRFSGLQFPNYSSELNVNALELDDSALYLCASSTGEKTYNYGYTFGSGTRLTVV.

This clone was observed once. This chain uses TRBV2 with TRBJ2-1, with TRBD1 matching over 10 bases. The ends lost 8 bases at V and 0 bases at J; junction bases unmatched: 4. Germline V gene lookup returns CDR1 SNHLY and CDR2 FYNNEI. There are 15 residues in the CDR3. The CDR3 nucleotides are TGTGCCAGCGGATGGACAGGGGGCTCCTACAATGAGCAGTTCTTC. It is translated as CASGWTGGSYNEQFF.

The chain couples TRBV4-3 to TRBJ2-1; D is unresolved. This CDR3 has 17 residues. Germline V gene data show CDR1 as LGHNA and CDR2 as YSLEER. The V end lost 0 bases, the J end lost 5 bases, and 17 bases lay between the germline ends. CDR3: CASSQDRETTPDNEQFF. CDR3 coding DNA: TGCGCCAGCAGCCAAGACCGAGAGACCACGCCCGACAATGAGCAGTTCTTC.

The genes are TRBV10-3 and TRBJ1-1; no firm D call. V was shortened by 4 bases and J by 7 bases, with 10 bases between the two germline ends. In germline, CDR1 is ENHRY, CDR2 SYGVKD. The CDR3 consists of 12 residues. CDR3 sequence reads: CAISGLENEAFF. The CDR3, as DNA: TGTGCCATCAGTGGACTTGAAAATGAAGCTTTCTTT.

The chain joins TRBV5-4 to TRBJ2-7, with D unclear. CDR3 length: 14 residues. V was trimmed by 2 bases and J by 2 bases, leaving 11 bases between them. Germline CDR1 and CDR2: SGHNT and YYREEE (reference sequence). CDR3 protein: CASSLRSRPYEQYF. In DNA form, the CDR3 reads TGTGCCAGCAGCTTAAGAAGCAGACCCTACGAGCAGTACTTC. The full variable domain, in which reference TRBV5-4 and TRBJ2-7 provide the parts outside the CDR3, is ETGVTQSPTHLIKTRGQQVTLRCSSQSGHNTVSWYQQALGQGPQFIFQYYREEENGRGNFPPRFSGLQFPNYSSELNVNALELDDSALYLCASSLRSRPYEQYFGPGTRLTVT.

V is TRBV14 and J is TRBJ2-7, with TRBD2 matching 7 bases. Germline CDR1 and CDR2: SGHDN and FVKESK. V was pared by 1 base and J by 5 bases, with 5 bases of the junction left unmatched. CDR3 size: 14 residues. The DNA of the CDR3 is TGTGCCAGCAGCCAAGTAGGGGAGGGTAACGAGCAGTACTTC. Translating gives CASSQVGEGNEQYF.

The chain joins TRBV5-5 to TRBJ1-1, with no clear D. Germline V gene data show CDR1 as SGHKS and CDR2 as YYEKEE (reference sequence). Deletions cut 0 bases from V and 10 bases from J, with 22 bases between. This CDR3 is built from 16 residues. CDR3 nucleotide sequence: TGTGCCAGCAGCTTGGAATGGGGATGGGGAGGCGCAGCAGCTTTCTTT. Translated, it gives CASSLEWGWGGAAAFF.

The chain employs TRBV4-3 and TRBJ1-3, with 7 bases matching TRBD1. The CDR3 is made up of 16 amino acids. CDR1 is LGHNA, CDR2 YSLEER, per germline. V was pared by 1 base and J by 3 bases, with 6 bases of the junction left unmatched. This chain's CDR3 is CASSQGAGGGGNTIYF. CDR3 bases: TGCGCCAGCAGCCAAGGGGCAGGGGGAGGTGGAAACACCATATATTTT.

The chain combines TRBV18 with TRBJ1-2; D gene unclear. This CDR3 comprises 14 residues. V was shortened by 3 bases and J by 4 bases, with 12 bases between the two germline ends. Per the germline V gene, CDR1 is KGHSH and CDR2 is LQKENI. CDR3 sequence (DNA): TGTGCCAGCTCACCGGGTCGTCTCGCCTATGGCTACACCTTC. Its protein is CASSPGRLAYGYTF.

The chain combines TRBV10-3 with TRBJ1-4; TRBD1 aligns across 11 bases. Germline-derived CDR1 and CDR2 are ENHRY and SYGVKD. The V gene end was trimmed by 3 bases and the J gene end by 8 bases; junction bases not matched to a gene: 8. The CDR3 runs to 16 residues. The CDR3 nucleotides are TGTGCCATCAGTGAAGGGCCGGGACAGGGGGGAGAAAAACTGTTTTTT. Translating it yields CAISEGPGQGGEKLFF.

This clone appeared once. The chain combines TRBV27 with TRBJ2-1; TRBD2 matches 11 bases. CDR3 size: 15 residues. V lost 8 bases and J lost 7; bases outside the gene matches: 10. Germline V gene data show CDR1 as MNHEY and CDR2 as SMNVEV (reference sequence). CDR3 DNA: TGTGCCAGCTGTATCCTAGCGGGAGGTTCTAATGAGCAGTTCTTC. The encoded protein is CASCILAGGSNEQFF.

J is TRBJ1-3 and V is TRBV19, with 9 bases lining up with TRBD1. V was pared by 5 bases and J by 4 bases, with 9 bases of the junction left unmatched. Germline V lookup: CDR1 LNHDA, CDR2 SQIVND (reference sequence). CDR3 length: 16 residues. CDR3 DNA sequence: TGTGCCAGTAGTCCCCACCGGGACAGGGTCGGAAACACCATATATTTT. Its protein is CASSPHRDRVGNTIYF. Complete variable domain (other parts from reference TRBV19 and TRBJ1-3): DGGITQSPKYLFRKEGQNVTLSCEQNLNHDAMYWYRQDPGQGLRLIYYSQIVNDFQKGDIAEGYSVSREKKESFPLTVTSAQKNPTAFYLCASSPHRDRVGNTIYFGEGSWLTVV.